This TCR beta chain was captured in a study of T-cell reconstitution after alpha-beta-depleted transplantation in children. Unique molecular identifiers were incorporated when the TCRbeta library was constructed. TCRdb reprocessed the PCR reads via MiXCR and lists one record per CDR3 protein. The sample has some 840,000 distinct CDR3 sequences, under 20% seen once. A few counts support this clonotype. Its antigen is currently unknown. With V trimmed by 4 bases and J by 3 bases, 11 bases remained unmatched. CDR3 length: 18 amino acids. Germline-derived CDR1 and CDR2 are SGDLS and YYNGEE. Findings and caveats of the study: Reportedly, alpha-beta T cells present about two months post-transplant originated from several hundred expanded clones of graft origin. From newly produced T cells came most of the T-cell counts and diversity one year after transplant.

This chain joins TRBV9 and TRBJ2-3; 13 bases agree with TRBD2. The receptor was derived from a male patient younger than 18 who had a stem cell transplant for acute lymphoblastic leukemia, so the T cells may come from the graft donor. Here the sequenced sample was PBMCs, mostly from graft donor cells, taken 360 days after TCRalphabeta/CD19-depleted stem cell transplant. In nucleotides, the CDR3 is TGTGCCAGCAGCATCTCCGGGACTAGCGGGATGGGGACAGATACGCAGTATTTT. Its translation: CASSISGTSGMGTDTQYF.